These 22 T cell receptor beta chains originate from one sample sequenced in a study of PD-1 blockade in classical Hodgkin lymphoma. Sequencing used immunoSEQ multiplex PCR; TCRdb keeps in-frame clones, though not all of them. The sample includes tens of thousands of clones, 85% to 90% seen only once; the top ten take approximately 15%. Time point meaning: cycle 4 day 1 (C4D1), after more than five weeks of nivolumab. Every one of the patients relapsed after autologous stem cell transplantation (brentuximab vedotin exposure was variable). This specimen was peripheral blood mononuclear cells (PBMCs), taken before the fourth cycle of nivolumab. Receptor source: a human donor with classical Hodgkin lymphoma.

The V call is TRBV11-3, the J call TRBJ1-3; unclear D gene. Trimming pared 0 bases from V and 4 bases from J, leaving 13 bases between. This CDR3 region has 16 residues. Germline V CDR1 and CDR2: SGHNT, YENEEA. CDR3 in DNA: TGTGCCAGCAGCTTAGAGGAGGGATTGGGGGGAAACACCATATATTTT. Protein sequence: CASSLEEGLGGNTIYF.

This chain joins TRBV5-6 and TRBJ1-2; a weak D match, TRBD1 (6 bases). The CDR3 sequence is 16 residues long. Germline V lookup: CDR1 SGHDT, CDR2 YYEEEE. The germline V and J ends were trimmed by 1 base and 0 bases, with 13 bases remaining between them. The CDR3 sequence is CASSLYGQGTNYGYTF. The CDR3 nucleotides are TGTGCCAGCAGCTTGTACGGGCAGGGGACTAACTATGGCTACACCTTC.

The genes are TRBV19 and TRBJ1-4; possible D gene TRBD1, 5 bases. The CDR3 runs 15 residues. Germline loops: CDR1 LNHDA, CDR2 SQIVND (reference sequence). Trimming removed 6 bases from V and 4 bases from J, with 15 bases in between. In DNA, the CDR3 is TGTGCCAGTAGCCTCAACCCGGGACTTAATGAAAAACTGTTTTTT. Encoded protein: CASSLNPGLNEKLFF.

In nucleotides, the CDR3 is TGCGCCAGCAGCTCTAGCGGGAGTGAGACCCAGTACTTC. The encoded protein is CASSSSGSETQYF. The chain recombines TRBV5-1 with TRBJ2-5; 10 positions agree with TRBD2. The CDR3 sequence is 13 residues long. V dropped 3 bases and J dropped 5; count of bases not matched to a gene: 1. The germline V gene encodes CDR1 SGHRS and CDR2 YFSETQ.

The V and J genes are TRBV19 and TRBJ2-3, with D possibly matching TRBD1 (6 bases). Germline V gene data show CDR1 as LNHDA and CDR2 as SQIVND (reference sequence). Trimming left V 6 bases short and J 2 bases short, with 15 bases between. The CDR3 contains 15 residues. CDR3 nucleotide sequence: TGTGCCAGTAGGGACCGGGACAAAAACACAGATACGCAGTATTTT. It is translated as CASRDRDKNTDTQYF.

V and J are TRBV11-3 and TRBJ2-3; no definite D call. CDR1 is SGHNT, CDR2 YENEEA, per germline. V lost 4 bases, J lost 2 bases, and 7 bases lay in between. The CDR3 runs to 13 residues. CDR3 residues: CASSSAYTDTQYF. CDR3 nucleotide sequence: TGTGCCAGCAGCTCCGCCTACACAGATACGCAGTATTTT.

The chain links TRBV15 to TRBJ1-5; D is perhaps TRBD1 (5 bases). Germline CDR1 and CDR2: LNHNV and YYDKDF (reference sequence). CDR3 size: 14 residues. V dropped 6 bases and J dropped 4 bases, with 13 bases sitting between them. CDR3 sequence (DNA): TGTGCCACCAGTATCGGGGGGAAGAATCAGCCCCAGCATTTT. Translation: CATSIGGKNQPQHF. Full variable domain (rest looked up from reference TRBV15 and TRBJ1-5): DAMVIQNPRYQVTQFGKPVTLSCSQTLNHNVMYWYQQKSSQAPKLLFHYYDKDFNNEADTPDNFQSRRPNTSFCFLDIRSPGLGDTAMYLCATSIGGKNQPQHFGDGTRLSIL.

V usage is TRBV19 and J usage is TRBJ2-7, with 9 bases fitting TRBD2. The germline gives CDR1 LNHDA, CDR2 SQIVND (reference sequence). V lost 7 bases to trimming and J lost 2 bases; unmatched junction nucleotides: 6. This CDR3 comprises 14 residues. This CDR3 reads CASKDPSGTYEQYF. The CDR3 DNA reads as TGTGCCAGTAAGGACCCTAGCGGGACCTACGAGCAGTACTTC.

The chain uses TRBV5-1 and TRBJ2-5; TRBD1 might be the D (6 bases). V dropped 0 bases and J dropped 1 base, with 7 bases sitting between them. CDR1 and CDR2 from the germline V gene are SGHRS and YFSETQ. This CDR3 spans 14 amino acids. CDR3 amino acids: CASSLGDIQETQYF. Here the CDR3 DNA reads TGCGCCAGCAGCTTGGGGGACATCCAAGAGACCCAGTACTTC.

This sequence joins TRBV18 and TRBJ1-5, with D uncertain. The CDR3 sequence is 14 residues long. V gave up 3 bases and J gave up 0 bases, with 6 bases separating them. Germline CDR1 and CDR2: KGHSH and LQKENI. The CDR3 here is CASSPLHSNQPQHF. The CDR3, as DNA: TGTGCCAGCTCACCGCTTCATAGCAATCAGCCCCAGCATTTT.

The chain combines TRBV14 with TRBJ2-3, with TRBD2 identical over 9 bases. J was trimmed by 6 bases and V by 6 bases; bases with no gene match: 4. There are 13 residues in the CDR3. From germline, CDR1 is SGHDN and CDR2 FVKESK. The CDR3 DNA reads TGTGCCAGCAGGGGACTAGCCGTCGATACGCAGTATTTT. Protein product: CASRGLAVDTQYF.

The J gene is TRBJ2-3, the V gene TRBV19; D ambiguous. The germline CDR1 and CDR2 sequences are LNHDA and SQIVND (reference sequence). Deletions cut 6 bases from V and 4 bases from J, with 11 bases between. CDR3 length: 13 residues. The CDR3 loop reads CASSLRFPDTQYF. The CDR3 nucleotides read TGTGCCAGTAGCCTCCGCTTCCCAGATACGCAGTATTTT.

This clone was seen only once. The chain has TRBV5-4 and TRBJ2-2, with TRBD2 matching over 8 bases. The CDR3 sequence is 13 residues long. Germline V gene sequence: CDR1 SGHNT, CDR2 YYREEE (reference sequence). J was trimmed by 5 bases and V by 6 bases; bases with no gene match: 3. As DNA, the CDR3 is TGTGCCAGCACTCGCGGGGGGACCGGGGAGCTGTTTTTT. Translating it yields CASTRGGTGELFF.

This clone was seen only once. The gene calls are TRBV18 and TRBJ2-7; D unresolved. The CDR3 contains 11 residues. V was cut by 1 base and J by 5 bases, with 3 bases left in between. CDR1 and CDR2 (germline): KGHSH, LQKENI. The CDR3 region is CASSPQNEQYF. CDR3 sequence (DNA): TGTGCCAGCTCACCACAGAACGAGCAGTACTTC.

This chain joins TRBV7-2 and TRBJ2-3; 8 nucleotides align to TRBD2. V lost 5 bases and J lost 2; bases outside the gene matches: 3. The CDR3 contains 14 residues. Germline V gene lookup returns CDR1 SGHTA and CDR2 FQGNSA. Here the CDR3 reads CASSVSGVTDTQYF. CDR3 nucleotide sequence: TGTGCCAGCAGCGTTAGCGGGGTCACAGATACGCAGTATTTT.

The CDR3 spells CASSLATSGSETQYF. CDR3 nucleotide sequence: TGCGCCAGCAGCTTAGCGACTAGCGGGAGTGAGACCCAGTACTTC. The chain is built from TRBV5-1 and TRBJ2-5; TRBD2 aligns across 12 bases. The trim removed 2 bases at V and 5 bases at J, leaving 4 bases unmatched. The CDR3 is 15 amino acids. CDR1 is SGHRS and CDR2 is YFSETQ in the germline V gene.

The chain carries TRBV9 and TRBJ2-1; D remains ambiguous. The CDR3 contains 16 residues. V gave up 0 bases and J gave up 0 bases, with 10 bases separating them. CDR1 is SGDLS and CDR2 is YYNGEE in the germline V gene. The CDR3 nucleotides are TGTGCCAGCAGCGTAGCCCCATTTAGCTCCTACAATGAGCAGTTCTTC. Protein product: CASSVAPFSSYNEQFF.

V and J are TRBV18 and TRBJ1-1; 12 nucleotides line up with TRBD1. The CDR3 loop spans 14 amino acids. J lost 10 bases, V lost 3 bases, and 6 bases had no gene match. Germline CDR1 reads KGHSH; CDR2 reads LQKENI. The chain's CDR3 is CASSPPGQGAVAFF. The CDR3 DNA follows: TGTGCCAGCTCACCTCCGGGACAGGGGGCGGTAGCTTTCTTT.

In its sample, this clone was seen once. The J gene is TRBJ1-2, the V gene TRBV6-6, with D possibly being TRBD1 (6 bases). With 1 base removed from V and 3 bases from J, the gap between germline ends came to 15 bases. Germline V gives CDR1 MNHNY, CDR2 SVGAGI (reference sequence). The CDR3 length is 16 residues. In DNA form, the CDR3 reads TGTGCCAGCAGTTACTGGCCGACAGGACCTCACTATGGCTACACCTTC. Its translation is CASSYWPTGPHYGYTF.

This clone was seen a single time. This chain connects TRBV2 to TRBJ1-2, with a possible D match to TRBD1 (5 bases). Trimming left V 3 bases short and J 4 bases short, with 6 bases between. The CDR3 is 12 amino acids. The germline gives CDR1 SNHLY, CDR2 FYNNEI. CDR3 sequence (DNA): TGTGCCAGCAGTGACAGGGCCTATGGCTACACCTTC. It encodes CASSDRAYGYTF.

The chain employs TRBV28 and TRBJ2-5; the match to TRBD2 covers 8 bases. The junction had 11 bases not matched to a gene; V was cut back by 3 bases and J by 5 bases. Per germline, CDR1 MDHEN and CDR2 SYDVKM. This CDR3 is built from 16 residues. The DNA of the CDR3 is TGTGCCAGCAGTTTCACCGCCAGCGGGAGTAGGGAGACCCAGTACTTC. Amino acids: CASSFTASGSRETQYF.

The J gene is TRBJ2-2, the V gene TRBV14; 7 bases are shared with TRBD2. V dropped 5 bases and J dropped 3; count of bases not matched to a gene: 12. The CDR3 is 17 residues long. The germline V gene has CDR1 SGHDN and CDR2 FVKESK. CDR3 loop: CASSIRLAWLDTGELFF. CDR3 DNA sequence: TGTGCCAGCAGCATTCGACTAGCATGGTTGGACACCGGGGAGCTGTTTTTT.